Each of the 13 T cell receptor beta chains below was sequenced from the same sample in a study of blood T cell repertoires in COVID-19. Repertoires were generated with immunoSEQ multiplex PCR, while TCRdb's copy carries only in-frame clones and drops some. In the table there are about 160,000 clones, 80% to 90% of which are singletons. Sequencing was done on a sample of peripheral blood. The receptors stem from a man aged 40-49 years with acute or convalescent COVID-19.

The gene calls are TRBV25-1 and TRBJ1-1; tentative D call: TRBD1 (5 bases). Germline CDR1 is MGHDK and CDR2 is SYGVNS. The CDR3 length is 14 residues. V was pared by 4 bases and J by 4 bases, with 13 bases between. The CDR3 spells CASSVGGRGTEAFF. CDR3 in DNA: TGTGCCAGCAGTGTCGGGGGTCGGGGCACTGAAGCTTTCTTT.

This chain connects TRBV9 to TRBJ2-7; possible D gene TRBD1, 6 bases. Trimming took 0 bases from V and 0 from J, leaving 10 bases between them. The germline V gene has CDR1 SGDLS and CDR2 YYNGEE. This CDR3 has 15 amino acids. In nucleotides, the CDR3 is TGTGCCAGCAGCGTAGACCAGGGGAGCTCCTACGAGCAGTACTTC. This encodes CASSVDQGSSYEQYF.

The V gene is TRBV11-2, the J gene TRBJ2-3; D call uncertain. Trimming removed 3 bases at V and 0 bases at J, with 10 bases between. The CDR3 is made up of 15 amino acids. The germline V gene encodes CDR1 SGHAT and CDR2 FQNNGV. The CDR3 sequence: CASSFRQPSTDTQYF. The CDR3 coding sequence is TGTGCCAGCAGCTTCAGGCAGCCTAGCACAGATACGCAGTATTTT.

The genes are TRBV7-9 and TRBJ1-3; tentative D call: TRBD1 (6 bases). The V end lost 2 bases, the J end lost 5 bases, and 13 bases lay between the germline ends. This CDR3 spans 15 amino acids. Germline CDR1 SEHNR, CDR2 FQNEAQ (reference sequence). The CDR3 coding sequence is TGTGCCAGCAGCTTAAGTGTCCAGGGGAGAAACACCATATATTTT. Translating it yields CASSLSVQGRNTIYF. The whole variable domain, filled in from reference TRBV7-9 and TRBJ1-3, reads DTGVSQNPRHKITKRGQNVTFRCDPISEHNRLYWYRQTLGQGPEFLTYFQNEAQLEKSRLLSDRFSAERPKGSFSTLEIQRTEQGDSAMYLCASSLSVQGRNTIYFGEGSWLTVV.

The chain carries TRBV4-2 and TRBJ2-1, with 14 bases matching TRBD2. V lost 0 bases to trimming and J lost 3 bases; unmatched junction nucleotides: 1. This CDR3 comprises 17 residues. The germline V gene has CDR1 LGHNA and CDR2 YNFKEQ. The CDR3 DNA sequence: TGTGCCAGCAGCCAAGAGACTAGCGGGGGGGGCTACAATGAGCAGTTCTTC. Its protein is CASSQETSGGGYNEQFF.

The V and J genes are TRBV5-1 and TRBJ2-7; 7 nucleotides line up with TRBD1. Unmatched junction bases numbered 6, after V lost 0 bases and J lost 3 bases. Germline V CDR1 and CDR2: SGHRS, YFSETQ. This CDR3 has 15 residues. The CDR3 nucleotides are TGCGCCAGCAGCTTGGACCCGGGACAGCACTACGAGCAGTACTTC. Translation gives CASSLDPGQHYEQYF.

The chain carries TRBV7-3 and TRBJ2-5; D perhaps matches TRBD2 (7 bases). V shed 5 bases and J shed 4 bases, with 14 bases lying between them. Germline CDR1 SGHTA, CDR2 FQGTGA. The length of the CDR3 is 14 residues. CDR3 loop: CASSPMGGAETQYF. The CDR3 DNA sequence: TGTGCCAGCAGCCCGATGGGGGGGGCAGAGACCCAGTACTTC. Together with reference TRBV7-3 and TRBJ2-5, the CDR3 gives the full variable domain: GAGVSQTPSNKVTEKGKYVELRCDPISGHTALYWYRQSLGQGPEFLIYFQGTGAADDSGLPNDRFFAVRPEGSVSTLKIQRTERGDSAVYLCASSPMGGAETQYFGPGTRLLVL.

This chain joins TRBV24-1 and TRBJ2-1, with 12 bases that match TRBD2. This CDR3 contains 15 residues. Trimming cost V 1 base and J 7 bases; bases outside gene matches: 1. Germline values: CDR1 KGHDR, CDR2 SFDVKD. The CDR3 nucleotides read TGTGCCACCAGTGATTTCGGGACTAGCGGGAATGAGCAGTTCTTC. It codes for CATSDFGTSGNEQFF.

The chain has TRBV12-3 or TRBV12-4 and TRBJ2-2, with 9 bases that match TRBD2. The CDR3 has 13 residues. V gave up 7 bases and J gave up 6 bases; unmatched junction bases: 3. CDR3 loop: CASKSGGPGELFF. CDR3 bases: TGTGCCAGCAAAAGCGGGGGGCCCGGGGAGCTGTTTTTT.

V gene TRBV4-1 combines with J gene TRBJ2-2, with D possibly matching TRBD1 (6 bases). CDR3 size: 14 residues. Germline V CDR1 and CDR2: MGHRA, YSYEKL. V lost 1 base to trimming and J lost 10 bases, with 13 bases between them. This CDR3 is CASSQGQGLVELFF. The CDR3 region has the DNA TGCGCCAGCAGCCAAGGGCAGGGGTTGGTGGAGCTGTTTTTT.

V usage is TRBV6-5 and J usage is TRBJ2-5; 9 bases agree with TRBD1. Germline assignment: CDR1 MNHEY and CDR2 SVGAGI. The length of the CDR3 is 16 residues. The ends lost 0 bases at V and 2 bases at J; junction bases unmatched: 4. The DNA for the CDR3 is TGTGCCAGCAGTTACTCGGGACAGGGTAATCAAGAGACCCAGTACTTC. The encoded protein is CASSYSGQGNQETQYF.

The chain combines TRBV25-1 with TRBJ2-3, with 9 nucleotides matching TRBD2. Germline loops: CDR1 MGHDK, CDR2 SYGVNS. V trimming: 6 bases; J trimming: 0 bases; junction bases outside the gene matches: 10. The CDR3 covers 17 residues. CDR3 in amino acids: CASSPSAGGPSTDTQYF. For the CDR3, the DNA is TGTGCCAGCAGCCCCAGCGCGGGGGGGCCTAGCACAGATACGCAGTATTTT.

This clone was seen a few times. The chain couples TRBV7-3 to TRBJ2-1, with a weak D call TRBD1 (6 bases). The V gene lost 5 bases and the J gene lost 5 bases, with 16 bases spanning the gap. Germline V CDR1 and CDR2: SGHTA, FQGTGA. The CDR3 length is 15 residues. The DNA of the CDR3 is TGTGCCAGCAGCCTTACCCCCGGGACAAACAATGAGCAGTTCTTC. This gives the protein CASSLTPGTNNEQFF.